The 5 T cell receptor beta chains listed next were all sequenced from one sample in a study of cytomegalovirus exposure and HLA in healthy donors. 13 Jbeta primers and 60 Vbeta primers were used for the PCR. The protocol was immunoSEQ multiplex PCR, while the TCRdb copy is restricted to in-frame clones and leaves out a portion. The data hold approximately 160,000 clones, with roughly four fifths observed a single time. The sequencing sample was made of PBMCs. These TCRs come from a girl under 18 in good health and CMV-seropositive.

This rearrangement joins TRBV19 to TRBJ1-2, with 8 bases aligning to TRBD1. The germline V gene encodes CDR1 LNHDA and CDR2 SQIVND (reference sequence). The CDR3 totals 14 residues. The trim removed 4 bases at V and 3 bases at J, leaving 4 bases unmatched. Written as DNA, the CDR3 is TGTGCCAGTAGTACCCTGGACAGGGACTATGGCTACACCTTC. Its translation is CASSTLDRDYGYTF.

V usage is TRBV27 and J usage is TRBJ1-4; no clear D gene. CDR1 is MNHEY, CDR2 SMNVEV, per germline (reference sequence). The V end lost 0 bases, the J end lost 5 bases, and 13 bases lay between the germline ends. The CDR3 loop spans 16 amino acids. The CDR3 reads CASSLSYGRGNEKLFF. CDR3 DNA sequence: TGTGCCAGCAGTTTATCGTATGGACGGGGAAATGAAAAACTGTTTTTT.

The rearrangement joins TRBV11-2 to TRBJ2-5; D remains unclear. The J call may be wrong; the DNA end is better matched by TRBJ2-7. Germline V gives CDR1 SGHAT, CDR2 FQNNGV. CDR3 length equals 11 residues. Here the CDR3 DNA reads TGTGCCAGCAGCCCCGCGTCCGAGCAGTACTTC. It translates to CASSPASEQYF.

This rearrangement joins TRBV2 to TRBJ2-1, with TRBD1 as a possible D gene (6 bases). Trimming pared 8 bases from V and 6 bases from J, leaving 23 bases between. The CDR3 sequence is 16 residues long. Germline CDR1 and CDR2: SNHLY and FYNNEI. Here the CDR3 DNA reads TGTGCCAGCGGCCGAGGGGGTGCTAAACCCCCCAATGAGCAGTTCTTC. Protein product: CASGRGGAKPPNEQFF.

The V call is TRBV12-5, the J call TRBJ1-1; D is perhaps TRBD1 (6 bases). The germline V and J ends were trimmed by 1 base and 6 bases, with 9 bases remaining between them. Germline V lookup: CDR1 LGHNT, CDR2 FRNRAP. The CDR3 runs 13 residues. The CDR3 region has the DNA TGTGCTAGTGGTTTGGACAGGGACGCTGAAGCTTTCTTT. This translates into CASGLDRDAEAFF.